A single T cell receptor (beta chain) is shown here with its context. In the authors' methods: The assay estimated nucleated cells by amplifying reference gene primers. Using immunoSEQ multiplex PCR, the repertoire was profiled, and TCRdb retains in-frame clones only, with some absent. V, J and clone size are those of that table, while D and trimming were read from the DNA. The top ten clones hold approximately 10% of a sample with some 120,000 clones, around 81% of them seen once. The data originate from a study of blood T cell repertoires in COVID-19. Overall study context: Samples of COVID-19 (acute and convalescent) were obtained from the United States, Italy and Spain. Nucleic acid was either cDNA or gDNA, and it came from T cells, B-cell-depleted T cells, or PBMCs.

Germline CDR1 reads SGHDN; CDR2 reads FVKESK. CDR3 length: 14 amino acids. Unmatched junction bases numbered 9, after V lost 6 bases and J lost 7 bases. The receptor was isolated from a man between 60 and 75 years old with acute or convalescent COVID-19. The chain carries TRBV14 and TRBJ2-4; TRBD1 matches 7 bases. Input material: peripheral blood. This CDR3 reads CASSPGQVQNIQYF. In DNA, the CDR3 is TGTGCCAGCAGTCCCGGACAGGTACAGAACATTCAGTACTTC.